The entry below gives a single T cell receptor beta chain sequence along with its context. Its antigen remains unknown. The entry originates in a study of cytomegalovirus exposure and HLA in healthy donors. Background on the study: Genotyping showed around four fifths of roughly 390 donors falling in the Caucasian-associated ancestry cluster. Study-level points and caveats: Most TCR sequences were rare, but some public TCRs occurred in many donors.

PCR was performed using 60 Vbeta and 13 Jbeta primers. Produced via immunoSEQ multiplex PCR; TCRdb's table is partial and in-frame only. The data show more than 95,000 clones, 80% seen once. The V end lost 7 bases, the J end lost 5 bases, and 9 bases lay between the germline ends. This CDR3 region has 10 residues. CDR1 is SQVTM and CDR2 is ANQGSEA in the germline V gene. Specimen: PBMCs. The clonotype was recovered from a man aged 25-45 years in good health and CMV-seropositive. The V and J genes are TRBV29-1 and TRBJ2-7; TRBD1 might be the D (6 bases). The CDR3 bases are TGCAGCGCACAGGGTAACGAGCAGTACTTC. Its translation is CSAQGNEQYF.